The sequence of this T cell receptor (beta chain) was determined in a study of T cell repertoires in cytomegalovirus infection. Study overall: HLA-B-restricted CMV epitopes that are well studied, plus recently identified HLA-C-restricted ones, were used by the study. Indicated by public TCR beta signatures were CMV infection and matching HLA type.

This clonotype was counted only a few times. Its specificity is not known. TCRdb itself ran the reads through MiXCR, one entry per CDR3 protein. In the table there are approximately 770,000 distinct CDR3 sequences, under 35% of which are singletons. Looked up from germline, CDR1 is LNHDA and CDR2 is SQIVND (reference sequence). The CDR3 has 15 amino acids. Trimming shortened V by 7 bases and J by 1 base, and 14 bases separated the two germline ends. Overall study results and limits: Predominance within the ex vivo response was attributable to HLA-C-restricted CMV-specific TCR beta clonotypes.

This chain joins TRBV19 and TRBJ2-4; D may be TRBD1 (6 bases). The material was cultured CD8+ T cells from PBMCs, obtained from culture after CMV antigen stimulation. This clonotype was obtained from a human donor in good health (CMV status not recorded). Some clones in this sample may be carry-over from other donors' samples. As DNA, the CDR3 is TGTGCCAGTACCCCTTCTCAGGGGGCCAAAAACATTCAGTACTTC. As protein: CASTPSQGAKNIQYF.